The T cell receptor (beta chain) under discussion was sequenced for a study of T cells after yellow fever vaccination. Broader study findings: Overlap between CD4 and CD8 compartments was detected for a small share of clonotypes.

CDR3 length: 15 amino acids. V dropped 3 bases and J dropped 5; count of bases not matched to a gene: 6. Per germline, CDR1 SGHNT and CDR2 YYREEE (reference sequence). This clonotype was seen just once. Its target is unknown. 5'RACE template switching generated TCR cDNA, adding a universal primer site and UMIs. MiXCR, applied by TCRdb to the 5' RACE reads, yields one record per CDR3 protein. Counted here are a few hundred thousand distinct CDR3 sequences, more than 5.5% occurring once; the ten biggest clones make up around 16%. This specimen was PBMCs, taken 5 days after the yellow fever booster vaccination. V is TRBV5-4 and J is TRBJ2-3; 10 bases match TRBD2. This TCR was sampled from a man aged 25-40 years who received the YFV17D yellow fever vaccine. The CDR3 loop reads CASSSAGGPRDTQYF. The CDR3, as DNA: TGTGCCAGCAGCTCAGCGGGAGGGCCAAGAGATACGCAGTATTTT.